This T cell receptor (beta chain) was sequenced in a study of T cells in Graves' hyperthyroidism and ophthalmopathy. The CDR3 is 15 amino acids. Germline CDR1 and CDR2: MGHRA and YSYEKL. V lost 1 base to trimming and J lost 6 bases; unmatched junction nucleotides: 6. About this clonotype itself: Its antigen is as yet unknown.

Uncontrolled infection, other autoimmune disease, pregnancy or lactation disqualified patients from enrolment. Researchers took RNA transcripts and amplified the TCR beta CDR3 regions from them. When the TCR CDR3 underwent first-round RT-PCR, the HTBI primer set was used. MiXCR was run by TCRdb on the multiplex PCR reads, yielding one entry per CDR3 protein. Of some 500,000 distinct CDR3 sequences listed, 14% are singletons. Study conclusions and caveats: Most expanded thyroid clonotypes above 0.001 also appeared in blood. Onset of ophthalmopathy came a median around 6.2 months after the model predicted it.

The TCR comes from a woman in her late teens or twenties with Graves' hyperthyroidism. The source material was blood. The chain carries TRBV4-1 and TRBJ2-1; 7 positions match TRBD1. CDR3 in amino acids: CASSQAPGQVNEQFF. The CDR3 DNA sequence: TGCGCCAGCAGCCAAGCCCCCGGACAGGTCAATGAGCAGTTCTTC.